This TCR beta chain was found in a study of blood T cells in healthy people across ages. A J-beta primer mix and a sample-barcoded 5' primer were used in a second PCR of about 6 to 12 cycles. Each cDNA was tagged by a template-switch adaptor containing 12 random nucleotides. One entry per CDR3 protein results from TCRdb running MiXCR on the 5' RACE reads. The data contain roughly 1,700,000 distinct CDR3 sequences, over 25% of them seen just once; the ten biggest clones take up roughly 8%. Worth noting for this clonotype: A read error may explain this, as a much larger clone is one base away.

The length of the CDR3 is 13 residues. The V gene's germline CDR1 is ENHRY and CDR2 SYGVKD. The rearrangement links TRBV10-3 to TRBJ2-1, with D possibly being TRBD1 (5 bases). Sequences were obtained from blood. This receptor was taken from a woman aged 25 to 45 in good health. As DNA, the CDR3 is TGTGCCATCGGTGATCAGGGATCCAATGAGCAGTTCTTC. Residues: CAIGDQGSNEQFF.